A selection of T cell receptor beta chains follows, all from one sample in a study of PD-L1 blockade in urothelial cancer. Generated by immunoSEQ multiplex PCR, the TCRdb table keeps only in-frame clones and is missing some. This sample has about 74,000 clones, with around 80% found just once. The input for sequencing was PBMCs, taken around atezolizumab (anti-PD-L1) treatment. The origin of the receptors is a man aged 65 to 79 with urothelial cancer. Both conserved end residues are trimmed from each CDR3.

J	V	CDR3
TRBJ2-3	TRBV7-3	ASSSEGGSDTQY
TRBJ2-7	TRBV28	ASSRGPQHTYEQY
TRBJ2-1	TRBV7-6	ASSLGLAGVNEQF
TRBJ2-3	TRBV4-2	ASSRADTQY
TRBJ2-7	TRBV28	ASSPYNYEQY
TRBJ1-1	TRBV4-1	ASSQDQLSGTEAF
TRBJ1-3	TRBV15	ATSREPLGGLLNTIY
TRBJ1-4	TRBV19	ASSPRGQANEKLF
TRBJ1-1	TRBV18	ASSPPGGGKNTEAF
TRBJ2-7	TRBV6-5	ASSYSSSGVLYEQY
TRBJ2-3	TRBV10-3	AISDLPGLAGTDTQY
TRBJ1-3	TRBV6-1	ASSEEGAGGNTIY
TRBJ1-4	TRBV4-1	ASSQARAISIEKLF
TRBJ2-3	TRBV28	ASSPRGGADTQY
TRBJ2-1	TRBV4-1	ASSQGDLSGRAGNEQF
TRBJ2-1	TRBV23-1	ASSQSPPVAHEQF
TRBJ2-1	TRBV9	ASSRSLPGTSQNEQF
TRBJ1-1	TRBV19	ASSIRYRGRAF
TRBJ2-1	TRBV10-2	ASSAVGSLSYNEQF
TRBJ2-1	TRBV6-5	ASGRDRAHEQF
TRBJ1-1	TRBV28	ASSRDIPNTEAF
TRBJ2-7	TRBV6-1	ATSSLTYEQY
TRBJ2-3	TRBV9	ASSVDRGATDTQY
TRBJ2-7	TRBV6-5	ASRPRDRGSGEQY
TRBJ2-5	TRBV19	ASSMAGVEETQY
TRBJ2-2	TRBV5-4	ASSLAQGIPNTGELF
TRBJ1-5	TRBV27	ASTQTGLVGQPQH
TRBJ2-7	TRBV5-1	ASSLRAGTGSELEQY
TRBJ1-3	TRBV27	ASSRTTGMAGNTIY
TRBJ1-1	TRBV19	ASWSRGLNTEAF
TRBJ2-7	TRBV5-4	ASSWTGVSTYEQY
TRBJ1-5	TRBV19	ASSSRQGSNQPQH
TRBJ2-7	TRBV10-3	AISGAAYEQY
TRBJ2-2	TRBV9	ASSVGPFLGTSGTIGELF
TRBJ2-2	TRBV5-4	ASSLGGANTGELF